These T cell receptor beta chains were read from a single sample in a study of radiation and T cells in renal cell carcinoma. Clones were read by immunoSEQ multiplex PCR, and TCRdb kept only the in-frame ones, dropping some. The sample has 15,000 to 20,000 clones, about 55% seen once. Here the sequenced sample was tumor tissue, taken from a patient whose treatment was nephrectomy without radiotherapy. Receptors were obtained from a man aged 45-60 years with renal cell carcinoma. CDR3s include the opening cysteine and the closing phenylalanine or tryptophan. A D gene is named only where the DNA matches it firmly. Some rows have no size entry. The others give once, few or many, or a class for an expanded clone.

j_gene	len	d_gene	v_gene	abundance	CDR3aa	CDR3nt
TRBJ1-3	14	-	TRBV19	few	CASSKDHSGNTIYF	TGTGCCAGTAGTAAGGACCACTCTGGAAACACCATATATTTT
TRBJ2-7	14	-	TRBV30	-	CAWSGHYRDYEQYF	TGTGCCTGGAGTGGACATTACAGGGACTACGAGCAGTACTTC
TRBJ2-7	15	TRBD1	TRBV6-5	few	CASSVSGTGTAEQYF	TGTGCCAGCAGCGTTAGTGGGACAGGGACCGCCGAGCAGTACTTC
TRBJ1-5	15	-	TRBV9	few	CASSVDWTVFWPQHF	TGTGCCAGCAGCGTAGATTGGACAGTGTTTTGGCCCCAGCATTTT
TRBJ2-2	14	-	TRBV7-3	-	CASSPSRNTGELFF	TGTGCCAGCAGTCCTAGCCGGAACACCGGGGAGCTGTTTTTT
TRBJ2-7	13	TRBD1	TRBV7-9	-	CASSLTGGHEQYF	TGTGCCAGCAGCTTGACAGGGGGCCACGAGCAGTACTTC
TRBJ2-5	14	-	TRBV2	few	CASRRDAAGETQYF	TGTGCCAGCAGGCGAGACGCCGCCGGGGAGACCCAGTACTTC
TRBJ2-1	17	TRBD1	TRBV4-1	-	CASSQAPGQGLYNEQFF	TGCGCCAGCAGCCAGGCTCCGGGACAGGGATTATACAATGAGCAGTTCTTC
TRBJ2-7	14	TRBD1	TRBV6-5	-	CASIKQGAGDEQYF	TGTGCCAGCATCAAACAGGGGGCAGGCGACGAGCAGTACTTC
TRBJ1-2	14	TRBD1	TRBV2	few	CASSGRDSNYGYTF	TGTGCCAGCAGTGGTCGGGACAGTAACTATGGCTACACCTTC
TRBJ1-5	13	-	TRBV19	-	CASNTISNQLQHF	TGTGCCAGTAACACAATTAGCAATCAGCTCCAGCATTTT
TRBJ1-1	12	-	TRBV5-6	-	CASSFRGIEAFF	TGTGCCAGCAGCTTTCGAGGTATAGAAGCTTTCTTT
TRBJ1-5	15	-	TRBV18	-	CASSPTGRNNQPQHF	TGTGCCAGCTCACCAACAGGGAGGAACAATCAGCCCCAGCATTTT
TRBJ1-1	13	TRBD1	TRBV4-2	few	CASMQGGETEAFF	TGTGCCAGCATGCAGGGGGGCGAGACTGAAGCTTTCTTT
TRBJ1-3	14	-	TRBV7-9	-	CASSLVTPGNTIYF	TGTGCCAGCAGCTTAGTGACCCCTGGAAACACCATATATTTT
TRBJ1-5	14	TRBD1	TRBV2	-	CASSGQGFNQPQHF	TGTGCCAGCAGCGGACAGGGGTTCAATCAGCCCCAGCATTTT
TRBJ2-4	16	TRBD2	TRBV7-2	once	CASSHRLAMTVGIQYF	TGTGCCAGCAGCCACCGACTAGCTATGACTGTAGGCATTCAGTACTTC
TRBJ1-2	13	TRBD1	TRBV7-2	once	CASRLQGGYGYTF	TGTGCCAGCAGACTACAGGGGGGCTATGGCTACACCTTC
TRBJ2-3	14	TRBD1	TRBV6-4	-	CASSETGLTDTQYF	TGTGCCAGCAGTGAGACAGGGCTCACAGATACGCAGTATTTT
TRBJ2-3	14	TRBD2	TRBV10-3	once	CAIGLAGLTDTQYF	TGTGCCATTGGACTAGCGGGGCTCACAGATACGCAGTATTTT
TRBJ2-7	14	TRBD1	TRBV2	-	CASSQDRVSHEQYF	TGTGCCAGCAGTCAGGACAGGGTTTCCCACGAGCAGTACTTC
TRBJ2-5	9	-	TRBV10-1	few	CASSETQYF	TGCGCCAGCAGTGAGACCCAGTACTTC
TRBJ1-6	12	TRBD1	TRBV10-1	few	CASSWTGTTLHF	TGCGCCAGCAGTTGGACAGGGACCACCCTCCACTTT
TRBJ2-2	14	-	TRBV7-2	few	CASSATLGTGELFF	TGTGCCAGCAGCGCGACGTTGGGCACCGGGGAGCTGTTTTTT
TRBJ1-1	18	TRBD1	TRBV7-2	-	CASSSSPGTGALNTEAFF	TGTGCCAGCAGCTCCAGTCCCGGGACAGGGGCATTGAACACTGAAGCTTTCTTT
TRBJ2-3	15	-	TRBV11-3	-	CASSLGLMPADTQYF	TGTGCCAGCAGCTTGGGACTGATGCCAGCAGATACGCAGTATTTT
TRBJ2-3	15	-	TRBV14	many	CASSQDFSGSDTQYF	TGTGCCAGCAGCCAAGATTTTAGCGGATCAGATACGCAGTATTTT
TRBJ2-3	16	TRBD1	TRBV7-2	-	CASSLLGTGNTDTQYF	TGTGCCAGCAGCTTATTGGGGACAGGCAACACAGATACGCAGTATTTT
TRBJ2-1	14	TRBD1	TRBV29-1	-	CSAVGQGDYNEQFF	TGCAGCGCCGTCGGACAGGGGGACTACAATGAGCAGTTCTTC
TRBJ2-7	11	-	TRBV20-1	-	CSASRGYEQYF	TGCAGTGCTAGTAGAGGGTACGAGCAGTACTTC
TRBJ1-2	13	-	TRBV25-1	once	CASRGPGHYGYTF	TGTGCCAGCAGGGGGCCGGGGCACTATGGCTACACCTTC
TRBJ2-5	18	TRBD2	TRBV19	-	CASRSGGLAGEIQETQYF	TGTGCCAGTAGGTCAGGGGGACTAGCGGGAGAGATACAAGAGACCCAGTACTTC
TRBJ1-2	14	-	TRBV4-2	-	CASSSREVMRGYTF	TGTGCCAGCAGCTCCCGCGAGGTGATGCGTGGCTACACCTTC
TRBJ2-3	15	TRBD2	TRBV28	-	CASSFQRGTTDTQYF	TGTGCCAGCAGTTTCCAGCGGGGGACCACAGATACGCAGTATTTT
TRBJ1-1	13	-	TRBV4-3	medium-sized	CASSDIDGPEAFF	TGCGCCAGCAGCGACATAGATGGACCTGAAGCTTTCTTT
TRBJ2-3	17	TRBD2	TRBV5-4	-	CASSLRLAGISTDTQYF	TGTGCCAGCAGCTTGAGGCTAGCGGGGATAAGCACAGATACGCAGTATTTT
TRBJ1-5	15	-	TRBV5-8	-	CASSMGDRSNQPQHF	TGTGCCAGCAGCATGGGAGACCGTAGCAATCAGCCCCAGCATTTT
TRBJ1-3	17	-	TRBV6-1	-	CASSESRSALSGNTIYF	TGTGCCAGCAGTGAAAGTAGGTCGGCCCTCTCTGGAAACACCATATATTTT
TRBJ1-4	14	-	TRBV28	-	CASRASGLDEKLFF	TGTGCCAGCAGAGCCTCGGGATTGGATGAAAAACTGTTTTTT
TRBJ1-2	16	-	TRBV27	-	CASSLYQGIKTGGYTF	TGTGCCAGCAGTTTATATCAGGGAATTAAAACAGGAGGCTACACCTTC
TRBJ1-4	14	-	TRBV5-4	-	CASSFAGVNEKLFF	TGTGCCAGCAGCTTCGCAGGGGTTAATGAAAAACTGTTTTTT